These 9 T cell receptor beta chains originate from one sample sequenced in a study of CD8+CD57+ T cells in acquired aplastic anemia (dated by TCRdb to about 2018). The reads were generated on an Illumina HiSeq 2000. Genomic DNA served as template for TCR beta VDJ combination and CDR3 sequence profiling. The public reads were quality trimmed at Q25 with fastp and then assembled into clones with MiXCR by TCRdb, keeping productive beta chains. When rows share a CDR3 protein, they turn into one entry using the most common DNA and genes. Here the sample has 200,000 or so distinct CDR3 sequences; 64% occur a single time. Of the sample, 46% is held by the ten largest clones. Sequenced sample: sorted CD4+, CD8+, or CD8+CD57+ T cells (not recorded which) from PBMCs. The receptor set was obtained from a human donor with severe aplastic anemia or a healthy control (not recorded which).

The V call is TRBV11-2, the J call TRBJ2-7; 7 positions match TRBD1. V gave up 3 bases and J gave up 2 bases; unmatched junction bases: 4. This CDR3 is built from 14 residues. Germline V gene lookup returns CDR1 SGHAT and CDR2 FQNNGV. The CDR3 sequence: CASSFTGATYEQYF. The CDR3 DNA reads as TGTGCCAGCAGCTTCACAGGGGCAACCTACGAGCAGTACTTC. The whole variable domain, filled in from reference TRBV11-2 and TRBJ2-7, reads EAGVAQSPRYKIIEKRQSVAFWCNPISGHATLYWYQQILGQGPKLLIQFQNNGVVDDSQLPKDRFSAERLKGVDSTLKIQPAKLEDSAVYLCASSFTGATYEQYFGPGTRLTVT.

There are many counts of this clonotype. In nucleotides, the CDR3 is TGTGCCAGCAGTCCCCAACTAGAATCCTACGAGCAGTACTTC. Residues: CASSPQLESYEQYF. The genes are TRBV6-5 and TRBJ2-7, with a weak D call TRBD2 (5 bases). The V end was cut by 5 bases, the J end by 1 base, with 12 bases between. The CDR3 length is 14 residues. Germline CDR1 is MNHEY and CDR2 is SVGAGI.

About this clonotype: The junction departs from germline at one end; a sequencing error may be responsible. V and J are TRBV11-2 and TRBJ1-2; D perhaps matches TRBD1 (5 bases). Germline CDR1 SGHAT, CDR2 FQNNGV. The CDR3 has 12 amino acids. The CDR3 DNA is TGTGCCAGCAGCTTAGGACAGTATGGCTACACTTTC. Its protein product is CASSLGQYGYTF.

A word on this clonotype: This likely comes from a read error, as the CDR3 has no conserved phenylalanine or tryptophan at its end. The DNA is omitted, as the CDR3 cannot be located on it reliably, and the CDR3 follows TCRdb's listing. The rearrangement links TRBV7-8 to TRBJ1-5. The CDR3 region is 16 residues in length, termini included. Germline lookup yields CDR1 SGHVS and CDR2 FQNEAQ. CDR3 residues: CASSSQTPLAISPSMV.

This clonotype was counted a few times. J is TRBJ2-7 and V is TRBV9; D may be TRBD2 (6 bases). The CDR3 contains 14 residues. Germline loops: CDR1 SGDLS, CDR2 YYNGEE. The V gene lost 4 bases and the J gene lost 2 bases, with 13 bases spanning the gap. CDR3 nucleotide sequence: TGTGCCAGCAGCTCCCGGGACTTACCCTACGAGCAGTACTTC. This codes for CASSSRDLPYEQYF. The full variable domain, its missing parts supplied by reference TRBV9 and TRBJ2-7, is DSGVTQTPKHLITATGQRVTLRCSPRSGDLSVYWYQQSLDQGLQFLIQYYNGEERAKGNILERFSAQQFPDLHSELNLSSLELGDSALYFCASSSRDLPYEQYFGPGTRLTVT.

Regarding this clonotype: A read error may produce the germline difference seen at one junction end. The rearrangement links TRBV4-1 to TRBJ1-1, with D unclear. CDR1 MGHRA and CDR2 YSYEKL come from the germline V gene. The CDR3 sequence is 13 residues long. CDR3 residues: CASSLGQVAEAFF. In DNA, the CDR3 is TGTGCCAGCAGCCTCGGCCAAGTCGCTGAAGCTTTCTTT.

The rearrangement joins TRBV19 to TRBJ2-2, with D possibly matching TRBD2 (5 bases). V lost 6 bases and J lost 0, with 14 bases in between. The CDR3 covers 16 residues. Germline CDR1 LNHDA, CDR2 SQIVND (reference sequence). CDR3 sequence: CASSPMRTSNTGELFF. The CDR3 region has the DNA TGTGCCAGTAGCCCCATGAGGACTTCGAACACCGGGGAGCTGTTTTTT.

This chain uses TRBV20-1 with TRBJ1-6, with D tentatively TRBD1 (5 bases). Germline V gene sequence: CDR1 DFQATT, CDR2 SNEGSKA (reference sequence). Trimming cost V 1 base and J 3 bases, with 10 bases left between them. This CDR3 contains 15 residues. This CDR3 is CSARGGSDYNSPLHF. The CDR3 bases are TGCAGTGCTAGAGGGGGCAGCGACTATAATTCACCCCTCCACTTT.

V and J are TRBV20-1 and TRBJ1-6; D is ambiguous. This CDR3 region has 14 residues. The germline V and J ends were trimmed by 0 bases and 0 bases, with 3 bases remaining between them. Germline V CDR1 and CDR2: DFQATT, SNEGSKA (reference sequence). Here the CDR3 reads CSARDRSYNSPLHF. The DNA of the CDR3 is TGCAGTGCTAGAGATCGCTCCTATAATTCACCCCTCCACTTT.